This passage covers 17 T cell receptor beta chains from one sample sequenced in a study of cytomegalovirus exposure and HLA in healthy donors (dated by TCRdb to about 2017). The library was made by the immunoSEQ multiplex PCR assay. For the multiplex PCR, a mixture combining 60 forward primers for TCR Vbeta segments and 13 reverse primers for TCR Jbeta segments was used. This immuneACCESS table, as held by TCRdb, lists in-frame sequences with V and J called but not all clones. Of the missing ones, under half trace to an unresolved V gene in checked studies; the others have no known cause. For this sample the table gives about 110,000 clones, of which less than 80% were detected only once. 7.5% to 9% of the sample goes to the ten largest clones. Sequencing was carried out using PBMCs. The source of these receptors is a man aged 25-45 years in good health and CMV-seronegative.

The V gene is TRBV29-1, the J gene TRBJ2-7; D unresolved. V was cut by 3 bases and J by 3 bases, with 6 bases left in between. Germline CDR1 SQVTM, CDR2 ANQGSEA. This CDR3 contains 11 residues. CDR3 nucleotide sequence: TGCAGCGTTGATTACGGCTACGAGCAGTACTTC. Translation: CSVDYGYEQYF.

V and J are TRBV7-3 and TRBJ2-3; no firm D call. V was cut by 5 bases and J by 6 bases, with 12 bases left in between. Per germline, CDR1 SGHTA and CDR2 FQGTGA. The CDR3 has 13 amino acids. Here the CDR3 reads CASSPQPGDTQYF. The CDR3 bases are TGTGCCAGCAGCCCGCAACCGGGTGATACGCAGTATTTT.

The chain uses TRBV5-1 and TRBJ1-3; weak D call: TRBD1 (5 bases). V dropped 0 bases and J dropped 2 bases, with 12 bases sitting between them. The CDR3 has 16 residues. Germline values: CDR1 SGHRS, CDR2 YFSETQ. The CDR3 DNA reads TGCGCCAGCAGCTTGGCCGGGGGAGCGACTGGAAACACCATATATTTT. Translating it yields CASSLAGGATGNTIYF.

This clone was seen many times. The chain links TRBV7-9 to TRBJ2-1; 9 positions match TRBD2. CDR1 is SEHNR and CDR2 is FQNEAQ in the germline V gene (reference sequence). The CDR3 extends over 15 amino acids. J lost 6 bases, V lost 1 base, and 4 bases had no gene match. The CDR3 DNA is TGTGCCAGCAGCTTAGAAGCGGGAGGCGGCAATGAGCAGTTCTTC. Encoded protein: CASSLEAGGGNEQFF.

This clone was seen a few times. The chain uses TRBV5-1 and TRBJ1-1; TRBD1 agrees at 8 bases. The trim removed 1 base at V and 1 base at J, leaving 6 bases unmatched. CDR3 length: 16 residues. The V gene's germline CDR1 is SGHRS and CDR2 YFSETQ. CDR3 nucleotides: TGCGCCAGCAGCTTGACCACAGGGGGAAGGAACACTGAAGCTTTCTTT. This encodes CASSLTTGGRNTEAFF.

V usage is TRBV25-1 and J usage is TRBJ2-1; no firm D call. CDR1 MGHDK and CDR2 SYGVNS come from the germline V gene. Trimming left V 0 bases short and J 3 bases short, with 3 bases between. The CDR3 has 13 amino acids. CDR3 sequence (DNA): TGTGCCAGCAGTGAATACGTCTACAATGAGCAGTTCTTC. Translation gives CASSEYVYNEQFF.

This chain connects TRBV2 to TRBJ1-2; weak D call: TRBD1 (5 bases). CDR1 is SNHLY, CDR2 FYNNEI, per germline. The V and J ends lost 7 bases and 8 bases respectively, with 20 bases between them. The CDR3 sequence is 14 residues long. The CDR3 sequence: CASTPQGGVSGYTF. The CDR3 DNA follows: TGTGCCAGCACCCCGCAGGGTGGGGTATCCGGCTACACCTTC.

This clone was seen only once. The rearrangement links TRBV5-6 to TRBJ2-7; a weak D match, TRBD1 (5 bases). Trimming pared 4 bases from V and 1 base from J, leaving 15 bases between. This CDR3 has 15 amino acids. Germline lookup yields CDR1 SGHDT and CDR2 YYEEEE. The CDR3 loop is CASSRRAGPSYEQYF. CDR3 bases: TGTGCCAGCAGCCGTCGGGCAGGGCCTTCCTACGAGCAGTACTTC.

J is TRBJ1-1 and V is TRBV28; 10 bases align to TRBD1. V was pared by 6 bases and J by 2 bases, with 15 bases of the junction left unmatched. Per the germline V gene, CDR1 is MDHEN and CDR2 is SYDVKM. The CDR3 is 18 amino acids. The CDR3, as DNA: TGTGCCAGCAGCCCGCGACAGGGGGCGAGGCGTCGCAACACTGAAGCTTTCTTT. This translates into CASSPRQGARRRNTEAFF.

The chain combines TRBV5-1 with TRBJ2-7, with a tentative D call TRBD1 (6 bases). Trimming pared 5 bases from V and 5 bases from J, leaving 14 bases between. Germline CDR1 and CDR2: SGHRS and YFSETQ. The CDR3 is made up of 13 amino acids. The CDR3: CASRQTGYDEQYF. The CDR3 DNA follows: TGCGCCAGCAGACAAACAGGGTACGACGAGCAGTACTTC.

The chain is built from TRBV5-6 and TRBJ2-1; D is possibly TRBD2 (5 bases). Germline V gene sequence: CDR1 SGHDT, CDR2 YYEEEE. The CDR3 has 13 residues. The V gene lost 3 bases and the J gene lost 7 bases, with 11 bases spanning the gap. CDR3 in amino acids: CASSWRRTNEQFF. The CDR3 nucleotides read TGTGCCAGCAGCTGGCGACGGACTAATGAGCAGTTCTTC.

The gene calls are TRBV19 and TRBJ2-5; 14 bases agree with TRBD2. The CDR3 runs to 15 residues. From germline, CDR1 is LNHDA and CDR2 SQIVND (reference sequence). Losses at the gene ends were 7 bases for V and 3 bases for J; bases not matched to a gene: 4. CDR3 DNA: TGTGCCAGTAAAGGGACTAGCGGGGGCGAAGAGACCCAGTACTTC. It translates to CASKGTSGGEETQYF. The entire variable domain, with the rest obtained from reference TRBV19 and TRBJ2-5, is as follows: DGGITQSPKYLFRKEGQNVTLSCEQNLNHDAMYWYRQDPGQGLRLIYYSQIVNDFQKGDIAEGYSVSREKKESFPLTVTSAQKNPTAFYLCASKGTSGGEETQYFGPGTRLLVL.

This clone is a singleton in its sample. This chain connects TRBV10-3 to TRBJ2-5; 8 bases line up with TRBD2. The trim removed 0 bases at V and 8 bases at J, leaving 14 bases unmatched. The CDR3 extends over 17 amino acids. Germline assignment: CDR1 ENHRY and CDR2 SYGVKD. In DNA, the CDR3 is TGTGCCATCAGTGAGTCCATGGGCGGGAGGCCGCCGGGAACCCAGTACTTC. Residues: CAISESMGGRPPGTQYF.

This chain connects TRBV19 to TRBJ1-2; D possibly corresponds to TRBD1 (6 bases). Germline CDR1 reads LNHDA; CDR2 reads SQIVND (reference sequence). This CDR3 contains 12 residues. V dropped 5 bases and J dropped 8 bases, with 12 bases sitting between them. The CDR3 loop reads CASSATGKGYTF. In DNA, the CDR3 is TGTGCCAGTAGTGCCACAGGGAAAGGCTACACCTTC.

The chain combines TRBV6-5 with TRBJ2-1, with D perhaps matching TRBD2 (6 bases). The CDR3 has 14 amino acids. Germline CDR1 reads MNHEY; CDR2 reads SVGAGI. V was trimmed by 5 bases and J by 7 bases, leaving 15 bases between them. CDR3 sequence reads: CASSPWRAGNEQFF. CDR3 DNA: TGTGCCAGCAGTCCGTGGAGGGCAGGGAATGAGCAGTTCTTC.

The DNA of the CDR3 is TGTGCCAGCGGAGGCCCCGGAAGAGACAATGAGCAGTTCTTC. As protein: CASGGPGRDNEQFF. The chain couples TRBV2 to TRBJ2-1, with D maybe TRBD2 (5 bases). Germline loops: CDR1 SNHLY, CDR2 FYNNEI. The CDR3 extends over 14 amino acids. The V gene lost 8 bases and the J gene lost 5 bases, with 16 bases spanning the gap.

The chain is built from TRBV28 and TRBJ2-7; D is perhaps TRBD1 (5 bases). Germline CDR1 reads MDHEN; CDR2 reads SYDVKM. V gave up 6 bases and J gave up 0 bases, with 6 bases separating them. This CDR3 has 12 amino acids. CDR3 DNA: TGTGCCAGCAGAGGGGCCTCCTACGAGCAGTACTTC. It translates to CASRGASYEQYF.